The 30 T cell receptor beta chains in this list originate from one sample, sequenced in a study of beta chain features in type 1 diabetes. Expressed TCRB transcripts were sequenced because the entire RNA isolate underwent reverse transcription. Sequencing was performed with immunoSEQ multiplex PCR; in TCRdb, only in-frame clones are kept and a portion is missing. The data contain about 620,000 clones, around 15% of them singletons. The sequenced sample consisted of naive CD4+ T cells from blood. The receptor source for this set is a man between 18 and 35 years old in good health.

The chain joins TRBV4-1 to TRBJ2-7; D unclear. The CDR3 loop spans 15 amino acids. Per the germline V gene, CDR1 is MGHRA and CDR2 is YSYEKL. The V gene lost 6 bases and the J gene lost 0 bases, with 15 bases spanning the gap. CDR3 region: CASRSPGDSSYEQYF. CDR3 DNA sequence: TGCGCCAGCAGATCTCCAGGCGACTCCTCCTACGAGCAGTACTTC.

This clone has a handful of counts. The chain has TRBV2 and TRBJ2-3; TRBD1 is a possible D gene (5 bases). Germline V CDR1 and CDR2: SNHLY, FYNNEI. Trimming stripped 4 bases from V and 0 bases from J, with 8 bases between. This CDR3 is 14 amino acids long. The CDR3 DNA reads as TGTGCCAGCAGTGCACAGGACAGCACAGATACGCAGTATTTT. Translating it yields CASSAQDSTDTQYF.

This clone was detected a few times. The genes are TRBV7-2 and TRBJ1-1; D possibly corresponds to TRBD1 (6 bases). Trimming left V 2 bases short and J 1 base short, with 11 bases between. This CDR3 region has 15 residues. Germline lookup yields CDR1 SGHTA and CDR2 FQGNSA. CDR3 nucleotide sequence: TGTGCCAGCAGCTTAAGCCAGACAGGGAACACTGAAGCTTTCTTT. Protein sequence: CASSLSQTGNTEAFF.

The rearrangement joins TRBV28 to TRBJ1-3; the D is unclear. Germline V gene sequence: CDR1 MDHEN, CDR2 SYDVKM. This CDR3 has 11 amino acids. The germline V and J ends were trimmed by 2 bases and 7 bases, with 3 bases remaining between them. The CDR3 reads CASSLGNTIYF. The CDR3 DNA follows: TGTGCCAGCAGTTTAGGGAACACCATATATTTT.

There are a few counts of this clone. This chain connects TRBV4-1 to TRBJ2-1; TRBD2 might be the D (5 bases). The germline gives CDR1 MGHRA, CDR2 YSYEKL. V was trimmed by 6 bases and J by 8 bases, leaving 17 bases between them. The CDR3 runs to 14 residues. The CDR3 is CASSKGLAGDEQFF. The DNA for the CDR3 is TGCGCCAGCAGTAAGGGTCTAGCTGGGGATGAGCAGTTCTTC.

The table lists this clone with a few counts. The chain carries TRBV30 and TRBJ1-3; D gene unclear. Between the trimmed V and J ends, which lost 3 bases and 0 bases, there was a span of 6 bases. CDR1 is GTSNPN and CDR2 is SVGIG in the germline V gene (reference sequence). CDR3 length: 13 amino acids. CDR3 sequence (DNA): TGTGCCTGGAGATTACACTCTGGAAACACCATATATTTT. Protein: CAWRLHSGNTIYF.

V gene TRBV9 combines with J gene TRBJ1-5; 8 bases line up with TRBD1. Unmatched junction bases numbered 6, after V lost 4 bases and J lost 3 bases. The length of the CDR3 is 15 residues. Germline V lookup: CDR1 SGDLS, CDR2 YYNGEE. CDR3 coding DNA: TGTGCCAGCAGCCGAGACAGGGGTGACAATCAGCCCCAGCATTTT. Translated: CASSRDRGDNQPQHF.

This clone has more than one count but fewer than ten. The V call is TRBV7-9, the J call TRBJ2-7; 8 nucleotides align to TRBD2. Germline-derived CDR1 and CDR2 are SEHNR and FQNEAQ (reference sequence). Unmatched junction bases numbered 3, after V lost 1 base and J lost 1 base. The length of the CDR3 is 15 residues. CDR3 protein: CASSLGTSYSYEQYF. The CDR3 nucleotides read TGTGCCAGCAGCTTAGGGACTAGCTATTCCTACGAGCAGTACTTC.

This clone was recorded a few times. This chain connects TRBV28 to TRBJ1-2; weak D call: TRBD1 (5 bases). Germline V gene lookup returns CDR1 MDHEN and CDR2 SYDVKM. Trimming removed 2 bases at V and 6 bases at J, with 13 bases between. This CDR3 region has 14 residues. DNA of the CDR3: TGTGCCAGCAGTTTAAGGCTGGGGGAACATGGCTACACCTTC. Amino acid sequence: CASSLRLGEHGYTF.

The sample holds a few counts of this clone. This CDR3 reads CASSLGGTAQETQYF. The CDR3 coding sequence is TGTGCCAGCAGCTTAGGAGGAACAGCCCAAGAGACCCAGTACTTC. V is TRBV11-3 and J is TRBJ2-5; D remains ambiguous. Germline assignment: CDR1 SGHNT and CDR2 YENEEA. The CDR3 is 15 amino acids. The germline V and J ends were trimmed by 1 base and 1 base, with 10 bases remaining between them.

V gene TRBV30 combines with J gene TRBJ1-2; weak D call: TRBD1 (5 bases). The ends were cut back, 3 bases at V and 8 bases at J, with 25 bases in the middle. Per the germline V gene, CDR1 is GTSNPN and CDR2 is SVGIG (reference sequence). This CDR3 comprises 16 residues. The CDR3 DNA reads as TGTGCCTGGAGCTCCCTCACGGGACTCTGGAGGTACGGCTACACCTTC. It specifies CAWSSLTGLWRYGYTF.

The rearrangement uses TRBV19 and TRBJ2-7; the D is unclear. V shed 5 bases and J shed 1 base, with 9 bases lying between them. This CDR3 has 13 residues. Looked up from germline, CDR1 is LNHDA and CDR2 is SQIVND (reference sequence). CDR3 coding DNA: TGTGCCAGTAGTCATCCCGGATCCTACGAGCAGTACTTC. Translation: CASSHPGSYEQYF.

The chain is built from TRBV10-3 and TRBJ1-1, with 9 bases identical to TRBD1. With V trimmed by 7 bases and J by 4 bases, 4 bases remained unmatched. Looked up from germline, CDR1 is ENHRY and CDR2 is SYGVKD. The CDR3 is made up of 13 amino acids. The CDR3 sequence: CAITQTGGTEAFF. The CDR3 DNA sequence: TGTGCCATCACTCAGACAGGGGGCACTGAAGCTTTCTTT.

There are a few counts of this clone. CDR3 residues: CASSLSWGALFNEQFF. DNA of the CDR3: TGTGCCAGCAGCTTAAGTTGGGGGGCGCTTTTCAATGAGCAGTTCTTC. The gene calls are TRBV11-2 and TRBJ2-1; D may correspond to TRBD1 or TRBD2 (6 bases each). The CDR3 is 16 residues long. Germline loops: CDR1 SGHAT, CDR2 FQNNGV. The V end lost 2 bases, the J end lost 6 bases, and 17 bases lay between the germline ends. The whole variable domain, filled in from reference TRBV11-2 and TRBJ2-1, reads EAGVAQSPRYKIIEKRQSVAFWCNPISGHATLYWYQQILGQGPKLLIQFQNNGVVDDSQLPKDRFSAERLKGVDSTLKIQPAKLEDSAVYLCASSLSWGALFNEQFFGPGTRLTVL.

As for this clone: Other DNA sequences from this sample encode an identical CDR3 as well. V usage is TRBV29-1 and J usage is TRBJ1-4, with D perhaps TRBD1 (6 bases). This CDR3 comprises 13 residues. The V and J ends lost 7 bases and 8 bases respectively, with 17 bases between them. The V gene's germline CDR1 is SQVTM and CDR2 ANQGSEA. CDR3 bases: TGCAGCGCCGGCGGGGGGCAGGTGGAAAAACTGTTTTTT. Its translation: CSAGGGQVEKLFF.

This clone was seen a handful of times. The chain carries TRBV28 and TRBJ2-5, with D possibly TRBD1 on 6 matching bases. Per the germline V gene, CDR1 is MDHEN and CDR2 is SYDVKM. CDR3 size: 13 residues. Trimming removed 6 bases from V and 5 bases from J, with 13 bases in between. CDR3 amino acids: CASRHGTSETQYF. The CDR3 region has the DNA TGTGCCAGCAGACACGGGACATCGGAGACCCAGTACTTC.

This clone was found a few times. In DNA form, the CDR3 reads TGCGCCAGCAGCCAAGAAAGGAACAGGGCCGACTATGGCTACACCTTC. Residues: CASSQERNRADYGYTF. This chain links TRBV4-3 with TRBJ1-2, with D perhaps TRBD1 (6 bases). Trimming removed 0 bases at V and 3 bases at J, with 14 bases between. The germline gives CDR1 LGHNA, CDR2 YSLEER. The CDR3 loop spans 16 amino acids.

This clone was observed a handful of times. The chain links TRBV18 to TRBJ1-1, with D possibly being TRBD1 (5 bases). Germline V gene lookup returns CDR1 KGHSH and CDR2 LQKENI. The CDR3 loop spans 14 amino acids. V lost 4 bases and J lost 0, with 9 bases in between. The CDR3 region has the DNA TGTGCCAGCTCACAGTCGGGGGTGAACACTGAAGCTTTCTTT. This codes for CASSQSGVNTEAFF. Using reference TRBV18 and TRBJ1-1 for the parts outside the CDR3, the full variable domain is NAGVMQNPRHLVRRRGQEARLRCSPMKGHSHVYWYRQLPEEGLKFMVYLQKENIIDESGMPKERFSAEFPKEGPSILRIQQVVRGDSAAYFCASSQSGVNTEAFFGQGTRLTVV.

This CDR3 is CATSRGGQLSSYEQYF. The CDR3 coding sequence is TGTGCCACCAGCAGAGGCGGACAGCTCAGCTCCTACGAGCAGTACTTC. The chain links TRBV15 to TRBJ2-7; possible D gene TRBD1, 6 bases. This CDR3 region has 16 residues. Per germline, CDR1 LNHNV and CDR2 YYDKDF (reference sequence). The germline V and J ends were trimmed by 1 base and 0 bases, with 13 bases remaining between them.

This clone was seen a few times. The chain recombines TRBV9 with TRBJ2-5; 8 bases match TRBD1. V was pared by 4 bases and J by 5 bases, with 10 bases of the junction left unmatched. The germline V gene encodes CDR1 SGDLS and CDR2 YYNGEE. The CDR3 is 15 residues long. CDR3 loop: CASSPLSPGGETQYF. The CDR3 DNA sequence: TGTGCCAGCAGCCCCCTCAGTCCAGGGGGCGAGACCCAGTACTTC.

The chain couples TRBV29-1 to TRBJ1-1; the D is unclear. Trimming removed 3 bases at V and 6 bases at J, with 17 bases between. The CDR3 length is 14 residues. Germline CDR1 and CDR2: SQVTM and ANQGSEA. The DNA of the CDR3 is TGCAGCGTTGAGGCCCGTGGCTTATCAGCTGAAGCTTTCTTT. Residues: CSVEARGLSAEAFF. The whole variable domain, filled in from reference TRBV29-1 and TRBJ1-1, reads SAVISQKPSRDICQRGTSLTIQCQVDSQVTMMFWYRQQPGQSLTLIATANQGSEATYESGFVIDKFPISRPNLTFSTLTVSNMSPEDSSIYLCSVEARGLSAEAFFGQGTRLTVV.

The chain employs TRBV7-2 and TRBJ2-5, with TRBD1 identical over 7 bases. The V gene's germline CDR1 is SGHTA and CDR2 FQGNSA. The V and J ends lost 2 bases and 2 bases, in that order; junction bases with no gene match: 8. The CDR3 is 16 residues long. The CDR3 DNA reads as TGTGCCAGCAGCTTATCAACGGGCAGGGGGCAAGAGACCCAGTACTTC. Protein sequence: CASSLSTGRGQETQYF.

This clone was picked up a small number of times. This chain uses TRBV19 with TRBJ1-1, with no clear D. This CDR3 spans 15 amino acids. V was trimmed by 4 bases and J by 0 bases, leaving 12 bases between them. In germline, CDR1 is LNHDA, CDR2 SQIVND (reference sequence). The CDR3 here is CASSNGGALNTEAFF. DNA of the CDR3: TGTGCCAGTAGTAATGGCGGCGCATTGAACACTGAAGCTTTCTTT.

This clone has just a few counts. This chain uses TRBV7-8 with TRBJ1-1; a possible D gene is TRBD1 (5 bases). Germline CDR1 reads SGHVS; CDR2 reads FQNEAQ. The CDR3 is 15 amino acids. Deletions cut 5 bases from V and 1 base from J, with 14 bases between. The CDR3 reads CASSARQWGNTEAFF. The CDR3 coding sequence is TGTGCCAGCAGCGCCCGACAGTGGGGGAACACTGAAGCTTTCTTT.

In this sample, this clone turned up a few times. At one end the junction does not follow the germline gene, possibly because of a read error. The rearrangement uses TRBV29-1 and TRBJ2-7; D uncertain. This CDR3 comprises 10 residues. Germline CDR1 and CDR2: SQVTM and ANQGSEA. CDR3 sequence reads: CSVEDGSLRF. CDR3 coding DNA: TGCAGCGTTGAGGACGGGTCCCTTCGCTTC.

The table lists this clone with a few counts. The V and J genes are TRBV9 and TRBJ1-2; 8 bases are shared with TRBD1. Germline CDR1 reads SGDLS; CDR2 reads YYNGEE. The CDR3 covers 16 residues. V lost 5 bases to trimming and J lost 8 bases; unmatched junction nucleotides: 17. CDR3 sequence: CASRVGQGSNYGGYTF. Here the CDR3 DNA reads TGTGCCAGCAGAGTCGGACAGGGCTCTAACTATGGCGGCTACACCTTC.

This rearrangement joins TRBV2 to TRBJ1-5; 7 bases are a match to TRBD1. The trim removed 6 bases at V and 6 bases at J, leaving 14 bases unmatched. CDR3 length: 16 amino acids. The germline gives CDR1 SNHLY, CDR2 FYNNEI. CDR3 sequence reads: CASSENRGDRSQPQHF. In nucleotides, the CDR3 is TGTGCCAGCAGCGAAAACAGGGGAGACCGTAGTCAGCCCCAGCATTTT.

This clone has more than one count but fewer than ten. The rearrangement joins TRBV6-5 to TRBJ2-7; 7 nucleotides line up with TRBD1. V trimming: 6 bases; J trimming: 4 bases; junction bases outside the gene matches: 9. Germline lookup yields CDR1 MNHEY and CDR2 SVGAGI. This CDR3 contains 14 residues. CDR3 region: CASRPGGVPYEQYF. The CDR3 nucleotides read TGTGCCAGCAGACCAGGGGGAGTGCCTTACGAGCAGTACTTC.

This rearrangement joins TRBV19 to TRBJ2-2; possibly TRBD1 or TRBD2 for D (5 bases each). The V gene's germline CDR1 is LNHDA and CDR2 SQIVND (reference sequence). The CDR3 totals 15 residues. V lost 10 bases, J lost 2 bases, and 17 bases lay in between. CDR3 nucleotides: TGTGCCACCCCGAGGGGCAACCCAAACACCGGGGAGCTGTTTTTT. Translation: CATPRGNPNTGELFF. Filled out from reference TRBV19 and TRBJ2-2, the complete variable domain reads DGGITQSPKYLFRKEGQNVTLSCEQNLNHDAMYWYRQDPGQGLRLIYYSQIVNDFQKGDIAEGYSVSREKKESFPLTVTSAQKNPTAFYLCATPRGNPNTGELFFGEGSRLTVL.

The rearrangement uses TRBV7-2 and TRBJ1-1; D call uncertain. CDR3 size: 13 residues. CDR1 is SGHTA, CDR2 FQGNSA, per germline. The germline V and J ends were trimmed by 1 base and 5 bases, with 8 bases remaining between them. The CDR3 DNA is TGTGCCAGCAGCTTAGATGGGCGGACTGAAGCTTTCTTT. Translated, it gives CASSLDGRTEAFF.